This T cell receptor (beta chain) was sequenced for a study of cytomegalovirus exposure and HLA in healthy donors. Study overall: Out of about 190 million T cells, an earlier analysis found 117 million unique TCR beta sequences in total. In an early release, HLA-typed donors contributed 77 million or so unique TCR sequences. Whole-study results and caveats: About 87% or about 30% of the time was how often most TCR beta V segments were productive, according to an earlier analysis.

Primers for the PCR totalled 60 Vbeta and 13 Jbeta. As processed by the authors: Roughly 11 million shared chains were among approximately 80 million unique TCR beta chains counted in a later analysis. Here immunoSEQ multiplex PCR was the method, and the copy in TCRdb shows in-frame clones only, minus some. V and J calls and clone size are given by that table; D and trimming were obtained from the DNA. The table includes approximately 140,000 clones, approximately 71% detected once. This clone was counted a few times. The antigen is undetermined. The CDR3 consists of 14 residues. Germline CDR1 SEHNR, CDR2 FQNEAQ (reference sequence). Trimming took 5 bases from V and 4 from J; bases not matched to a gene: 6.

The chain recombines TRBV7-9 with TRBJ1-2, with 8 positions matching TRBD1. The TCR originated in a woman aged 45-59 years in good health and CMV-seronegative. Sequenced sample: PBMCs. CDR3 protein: CASSLPGQAYGYTF. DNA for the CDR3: TGTGCCAGCAGCCTCCCGGGACAGGCCTATGGCTACACCTTC. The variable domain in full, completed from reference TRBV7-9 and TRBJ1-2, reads DTGVSQNPRHKITKRGQNVTFRCDPISEHNRLYWYRQTLGQGPEFLTYFQNEAQLEKSRLLSDRFSAERPKGSFSTLEIQRTEQGDSAMYLCASSLPGQAYGYTFGSGTRLTVV.